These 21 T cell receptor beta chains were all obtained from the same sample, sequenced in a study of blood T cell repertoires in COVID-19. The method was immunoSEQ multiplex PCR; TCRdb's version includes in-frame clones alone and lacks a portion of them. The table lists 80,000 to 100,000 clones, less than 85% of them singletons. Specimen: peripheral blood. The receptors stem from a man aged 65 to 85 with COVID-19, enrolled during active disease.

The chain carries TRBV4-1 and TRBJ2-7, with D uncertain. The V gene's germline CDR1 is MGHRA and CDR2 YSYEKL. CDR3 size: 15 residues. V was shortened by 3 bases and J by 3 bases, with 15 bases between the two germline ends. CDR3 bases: TGCGCCAGCAGCCAGGCTAGTAACGCGTTCTACGAGCAGTACTTC. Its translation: CASSQASNAFYEQYF.

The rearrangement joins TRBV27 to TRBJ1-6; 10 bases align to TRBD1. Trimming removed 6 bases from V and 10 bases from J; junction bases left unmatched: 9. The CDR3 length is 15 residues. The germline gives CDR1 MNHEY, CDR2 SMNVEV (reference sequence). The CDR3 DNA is TGTGCCAGCAGCAGACAGGGGGCAGATCGATCACCCCTCCACTTT. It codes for CASSRQGADRSPLHF.

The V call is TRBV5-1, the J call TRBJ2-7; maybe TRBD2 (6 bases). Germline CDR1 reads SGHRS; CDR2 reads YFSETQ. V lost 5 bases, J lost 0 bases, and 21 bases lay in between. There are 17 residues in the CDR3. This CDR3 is CASRVDIRRGGSYEQYF. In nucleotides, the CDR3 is TGCGCCAGCAGAGTCGACATCCGGAGGGGAGGCTCCTACGAGCAGTACTTC.

This chain's CDR3 is CASSVGLVPAGDNEQFF. CDR3 nucleotide sequence: TGTGCCAGCAGCGTAGGCCTTGTGCCAGCGGGGGACAATGAGCAGTTCTTC. V is TRBV9 and J is TRBJ2-1, with TRBD2 matching over 8 bases. Looked up from germline, CDR1 is SGDLS and CDR2 is YYNGEE. Trimming cost V 0 bases and J 5 bases; bases outside gene matches: 10. There are 17 residues in the CDR3.

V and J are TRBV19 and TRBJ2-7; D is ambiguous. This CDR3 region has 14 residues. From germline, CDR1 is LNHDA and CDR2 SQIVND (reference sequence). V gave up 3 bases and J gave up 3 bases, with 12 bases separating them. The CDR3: CASSMSGDIYEQYF. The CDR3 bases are TGTGCCAGTAGTATGTCCGGTGACATCTACGAGCAGTACTTC. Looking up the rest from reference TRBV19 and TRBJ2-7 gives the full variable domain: DGGITQSPKYLFRKEGQNVTLSCEQNLNHDAMYWYRQDPGQGLRLIYYSQIVNDFQKGDIAEGYSVSREKKESFPLTVTSAQKNPTAFYLCASSMSGDIYEQYFGPGTRLTVT.

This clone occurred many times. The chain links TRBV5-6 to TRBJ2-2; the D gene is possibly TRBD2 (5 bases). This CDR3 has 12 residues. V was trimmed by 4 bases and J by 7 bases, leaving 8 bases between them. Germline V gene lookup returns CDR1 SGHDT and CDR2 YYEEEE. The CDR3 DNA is TGTGCCAGCAGCGAGGGCGTCGGGGAGCTGTTTTTT. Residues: CASSEGVGELFF.

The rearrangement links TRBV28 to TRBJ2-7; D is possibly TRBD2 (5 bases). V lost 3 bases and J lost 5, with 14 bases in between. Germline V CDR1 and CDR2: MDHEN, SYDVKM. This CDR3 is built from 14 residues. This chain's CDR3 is CASSLTHAADEQYF. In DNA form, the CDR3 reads TGTGCCAGCAGTTTGACACATGCAGCGGACGAGCAGTACTTC.

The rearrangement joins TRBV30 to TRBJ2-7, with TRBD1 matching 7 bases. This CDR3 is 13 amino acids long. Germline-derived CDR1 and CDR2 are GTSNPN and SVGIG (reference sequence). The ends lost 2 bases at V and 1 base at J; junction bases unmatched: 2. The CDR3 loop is CAWSWGQSYEQYF. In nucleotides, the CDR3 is TGTGCCTGGAGTTGGGGACAGTCCTACGAGCAGTACTTC.

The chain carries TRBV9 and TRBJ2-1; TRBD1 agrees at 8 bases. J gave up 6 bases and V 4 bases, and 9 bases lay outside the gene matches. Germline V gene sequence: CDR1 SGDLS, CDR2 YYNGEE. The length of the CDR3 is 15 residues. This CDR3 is CASSLLQGASNEQFF. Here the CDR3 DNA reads TGTGCCAGCAGCCTACTCCAGGGGGCGAGCAATGAGCAGTTCTTC.

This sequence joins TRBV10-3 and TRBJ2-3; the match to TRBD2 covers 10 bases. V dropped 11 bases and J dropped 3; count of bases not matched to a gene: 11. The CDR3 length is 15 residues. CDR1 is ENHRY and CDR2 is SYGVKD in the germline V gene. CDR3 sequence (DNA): TGTGCCGTATCCCCTAGCGGGAGTACGACAGATACGCAGTATTTT. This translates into CAVSPSGSTTDTQYF.

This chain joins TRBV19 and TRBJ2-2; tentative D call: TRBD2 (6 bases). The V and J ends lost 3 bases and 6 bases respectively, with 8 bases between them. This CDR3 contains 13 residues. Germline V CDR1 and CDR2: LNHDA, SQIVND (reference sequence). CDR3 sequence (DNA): TGTGCCAGTAGTATCCTAGCGTCCGGGGAGCTGTTTTTT. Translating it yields CASSILASGELFF.

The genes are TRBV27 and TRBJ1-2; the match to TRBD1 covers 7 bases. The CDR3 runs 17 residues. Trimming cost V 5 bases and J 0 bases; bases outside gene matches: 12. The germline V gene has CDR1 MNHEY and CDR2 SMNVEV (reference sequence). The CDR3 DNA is TGTGCCAGCAGTCGAGAACAGGGGCAAAAAACTAACTATGGCTACACCTTC. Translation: CASSREQGQKTNYGYTF.

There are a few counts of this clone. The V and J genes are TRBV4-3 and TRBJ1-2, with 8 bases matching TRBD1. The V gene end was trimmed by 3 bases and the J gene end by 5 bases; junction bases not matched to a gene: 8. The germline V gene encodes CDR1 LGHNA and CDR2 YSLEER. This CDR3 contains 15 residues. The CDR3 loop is CASSHVGQGGYGYTF. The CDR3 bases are TGCGCCAGCAGCCACGTTGGACAGGGCGGATATGGCTACACCTTC.

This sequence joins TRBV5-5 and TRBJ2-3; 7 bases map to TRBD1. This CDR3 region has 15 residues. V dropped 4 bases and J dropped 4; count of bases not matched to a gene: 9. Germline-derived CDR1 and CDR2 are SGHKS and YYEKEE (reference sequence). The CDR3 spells CASSTGTADPDTQYF. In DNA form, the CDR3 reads TGTGCCAGCAGCACCGGGACAGCGGATCCAGATACGCAGTATTTT.

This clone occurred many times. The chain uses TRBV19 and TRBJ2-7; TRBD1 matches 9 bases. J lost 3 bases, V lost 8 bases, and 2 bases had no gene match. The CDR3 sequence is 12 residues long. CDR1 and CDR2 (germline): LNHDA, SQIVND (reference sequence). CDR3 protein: CASEGQGYEQYF. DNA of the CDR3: TGTGCCAGTGAGGGACAGGGCTACGAGCAGTACTTC.

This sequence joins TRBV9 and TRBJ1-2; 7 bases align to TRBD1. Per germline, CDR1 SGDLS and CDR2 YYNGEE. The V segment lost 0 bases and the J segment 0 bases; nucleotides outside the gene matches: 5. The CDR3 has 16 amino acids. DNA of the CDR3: TGTGCCAGCAGCGTAGGAGGGGGCTCCCCTAACTATGGCTACACCTTC. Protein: CASSVGGGSPNYGYTF. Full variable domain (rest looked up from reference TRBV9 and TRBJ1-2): DSGVTQTPKHLITATGQRVTLRCSPRSGDLSVYWYQQSLDQGLQFLIQYYNGEERAKGNILERFSAQQFPDLHSELNLSSLELGDSALYFCASSVGGGSPNYGYTFGSGTRLTVV.

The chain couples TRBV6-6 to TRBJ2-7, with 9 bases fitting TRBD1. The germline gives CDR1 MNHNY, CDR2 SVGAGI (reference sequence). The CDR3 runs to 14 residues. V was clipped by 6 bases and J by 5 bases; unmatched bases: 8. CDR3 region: CASRGRTGAHEQYF. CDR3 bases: TGTGCCAGCAGGGGGAGGACAGGGGCCCACGAGCAGTACTTC.

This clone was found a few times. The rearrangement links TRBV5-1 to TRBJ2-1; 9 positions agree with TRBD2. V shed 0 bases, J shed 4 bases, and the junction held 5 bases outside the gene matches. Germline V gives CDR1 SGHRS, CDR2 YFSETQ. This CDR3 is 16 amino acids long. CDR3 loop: CASSLVASGTYNEQFF. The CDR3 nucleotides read TGCGCCAGCAGCTTGGTGGCTAGCGGGACGTACAATGAGCAGTTCTTC.

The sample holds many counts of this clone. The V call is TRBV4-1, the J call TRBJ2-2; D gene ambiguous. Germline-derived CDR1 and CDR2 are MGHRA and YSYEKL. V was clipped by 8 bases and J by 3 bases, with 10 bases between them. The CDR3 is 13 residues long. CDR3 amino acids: CASAPRHTGELFF. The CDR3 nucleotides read TGCGCCAGCGCCCCCAGGCACACCGGGGAGCTGTTTTTT.

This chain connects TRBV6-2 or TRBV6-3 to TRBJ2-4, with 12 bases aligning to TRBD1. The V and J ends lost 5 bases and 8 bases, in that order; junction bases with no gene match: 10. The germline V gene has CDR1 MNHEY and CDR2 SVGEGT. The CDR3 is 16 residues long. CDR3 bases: TGTGCCAGCAGTCGAAACCGGGACAGGGGGCTTTACATTCAGTACTTC. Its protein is CASSRNRDRGLYIQYF.

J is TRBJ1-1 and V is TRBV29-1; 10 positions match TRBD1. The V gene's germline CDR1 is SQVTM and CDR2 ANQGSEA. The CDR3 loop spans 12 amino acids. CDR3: CTVRTGGTEAFF. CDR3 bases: TGCACCGTCAGGACAGGGGGCACTGAAGCTTTCTTT.